This T cell receptor (beta chain) derives from a study of T cells in Graves' hyperthyroidism and ophthalmopathy. Overall study findings and caveats: A 13 V-J signature model discriminated ophthalmopathy versus stable hyperthyroidism.

Amplified TCR beta CDR3 regions derived from RNA transcripts. Carried out on the TCR CDR3, a first-round RT-PCR used the HTBI primer set. TCRdb recomputed calls from the multiplex PCR reads with MiXCR, one row per CDR3 protein. The data contain about 610,000 distinct CDR3 sequences, approximately 15% of them singletons. From 10 ml of fresh peripheral blood, PBMCs were isolated. About this clonotype: Its antigen is not known.

Germline CDR1 is SGHTA and CDR2 is FQGNSA. V lost 2 bases and J lost 3; bases outside the gene matches: 16. This CDR3 spans 20 amino acids. The sample comprised blood. This chain links TRBV7-2 with TRBJ2-7; 13 bases agree with TRBD2. The receptor comes from a woman aged 40-49 years with Graves' ophthalmopathy. Here the CDR3 DNA reads TGTGCCAGCAGCTTATTTCTTCGGACTGAACTAGCGGGAGGGTTCTACGAGCAGTACTTC. It translates to CASSLFLRTELAGGFYEQYF.